Listed here are 14 T cell receptor beta chains from one sample, sequenced in a study of shared clonotypes between healthy human individuals. Profiling relied on immunoSEQ multiplex PCR, and the TCRdb table lists in-frame clones only, not all of them. The sample shows hundreds of thousands of clones, 80% to 95% of them seen only once. Terminally differentiated effector memory CD45RA+ cells were excluded by CCR7 positive selection of CD45RO-negative cells. Sequenced input: naive CD8+ T cells sorted from blood. The receptors come from a man aged 25 to 45 in good health.

The chain carries TRBV7-9 and TRBJ2-3; D possibly corresponds to TRBD1 (5 bases). The CDR3 covers 12 residues. V gave up 6 bases and J gave up 4 bases, with 8 bases separating them. Germline lookup yields CDR1 SEHNR and CDR2 FQNEAQ (reference sequence). The CDR3 DNA reads as TGTGCCAGCAGGTCAGGGTCAGATACGCAGTATTTT. This sequence encodes CASRSGSDTQYF.

This clone was detected only once. The V gene is TRBV4-1, the J gene TRBJ2-3; tentatively, D is TRBD2 (6 bases). Germline CDR1 MGHRA, CDR2 YSYEKL. With 3 bases removed from V and 0 bases from J, the gap between germline ends came to 13 bases. The CDR3 contains 16 residues. DNA for the CDR3: TGCGCCAGCAGCCATGGGACTCCTACTAGCACAGATACGCAGTATTTT. It encodes CASSHGTPTSTDTQYF.

The V gene is TRBV6-5, the J gene TRBJ2-3; no clear D gene. Germline CDR1 and CDR2: MNHEY and SVGAGI. V was pared by 5 bases and J by 0 bases, with 6 bases between. This CDR3 spans 13 amino acids. CDR3 protein: CASSKLSTDTQYF. The CDR3 DNA follows: TGTGCCAGCAGTAAACTAAGCACAGATACGCAGTATTTT.

The chain employs TRBV9 and TRBJ2-3; TRBD1 is a possible D gene (6 bases). Looked up from germline, CDR1 is SGDLS and CDR2 is YYNGEE. This CDR3 has 16 amino acids. The V gene lost 4 bases and the J gene lost 1 base, with 16 bases spanning the gap. The CDR3 is CASSTRGLERTDTQYF. Here the CDR3 DNA reads TGTGCCAGCAGCACCAGGGGTTTAGAACGCACAGATACGCAGTATTTT.

Points on this clone: Other DNA sequences from this sample encode an identical CDR3 as well. The chain has TRBV28 and TRBJ2-7; no reliable D call. Germline V gene data show CDR1 as MDHEN and CDR2 as SYDVKM. V lost 3 bases to trimming and J lost 3 bases, with 6 bases between them. The CDR3 is 12 residues long. The CDR3 sequence: CASSFRNYEQYF. The CDR3 DNA reads as TGTGCCAGCAGTTTTCGGAACTACGAGCAGTACTTC.

The chain employs TRBV28 and TRBJ2-3; D is perhaps TRBD1 or TRBD2 (6 bases each). The germline gives CDR1 MDHEN, CDR2 SYDVKM. Trimming took off 7 bases at V and 3 bases at J, with 23 bases between the two ends. This CDR3 is built from 17 residues. For the CDR3, the DNA is TGTGCCAGCACAAACCAGGGGCGAGGGCGGGAAACAGATACGCAGTATTTT. Residues: CASTNQGRGRETDTQYF. The variable domain in full, completed from reference TRBV28 and TRBJ2-3, reads DVKVTQSSRYLVKRTGEKVFLECVQDMDHENMFWYRQDPGLGLRLIYFSYDVKMKEKGDIPEGYSVSREKKERFSLILESASTNQTSMYLCASTNQGRGRETDTQYFGPGTRLTVL.

CDR3 in amino acids: CASSQSEGQSTDTQYF. CDR3 DNA: TGCGCCAGCAGTCAATCGGAGGGACAGAGCACAGATACGCAGTATTTT. The chain joins TRBV23-1 to TRBJ2-3, with a tentative D call TRBD1 (7 bases). TRBV23-1 is identified as an open reading frame with a role that is uncertain. CDR3 length: 16 amino acids. The V and J ends lost 0 bases and 0 bases respectively, with 10 bases between them.

In the case of this clone: This sample includes further DNA sequences coding for the same CDR3. V is TRBV19 and J is TRBJ2-7; D unclear. The V and J ends lost 3 bases and 0 bases respectively, with 9 bases between them. CDR3 length equals 14 residues. CDR1 and CDR2 (germline): LNHDA, SQIVND (reference sequence). CDR3 in amino acids: CASSMTSSSYEQYF. The CDR3 region has the DNA TGTGCCAGTAGTATGACAAGCAGCTCCTACGAGCAGTACTTC.

V gene TRBV7-9 combines with J gene TRBJ2-7, with no clear D. V shed 3 bases and J shed 5 bases, with 11 bases lying between them. Germline V lookup: CDR1 SEHNR, CDR2 FQNEAQ (reference sequence). CDR3 size: 13 residues. CDR3 bases: TGTGCCAGCAGCTTTCCCTTGTATGACGAGCAGTACTTC. Translated, it gives CASSFPLYDEQYF.

CDR3 loop: CASSPSGRALDTQYF. CDR3 coding DNA: TGCGCCAGCAGCCCCAGCGGGAGGGCCTTAGATACGCAGTATTTT. J is TRBJ2-3 and V is TRBV4-1; 10 nucleotides match TRBD2. This CDR3 spans 15 amino acids. Per germline, CDR1 MGHRA and CDR2 YSYEKL. With V trimmed by 4 bases and J by 5 bases, 6 bases remained unmatched.

With respect to this clone: Germline is not matched at one junction end, which may reflect a read error. The same CDR3 also results from other DNA sequences found in this sample. The CDR3 sequence is CASSFNRGYEQYF. CDR3 DNA sequence: TGTGCTAGCAGCTTCAACAGGGGCTACGAGCAGTACTTC. The chain joins TRBV7-7 to TRBJ2-7, with 7 bases fitting TRBD1. CDR3 size: 13 residues. CDR1 and CDR2 from the germline V gene are SSHAT and FNYEAQ (reference sequence).

This chain joins TRBV4-3 and TRBJ2-7; no firm D call. The CDR3 has 13 amino acids. V lost 3 bases and J 4 bases, leaving 10 bases between the germline ends. Germline V gene sequence: CDR1 LGHNA, CDR2 YSLEER. CDR3 DNA: TGCGCCAGCAGCCAGATAGGTTCATACGAGCAGTACTTC. Translation: CASSQIGSYEQYF.

This chain joins TRBV2 and TRBJ1-5, with 12 bases that match TRBD1. With 6 bases clipped from V and 2 bases from J, the junction kept 11 bases outside the gene matches. The CDR3 has 18 amino acids. Germline CDR1 is SNHLY and CDR2 is FYNNEI. The CDR3 nucleotides read TGTGCCAGCAGCACCCCGGGACAGGGGGCAGGCGGCAATCAGCCCCAGCATTTT. It codes for CASSTPGQGAGGNQPQHF.

Here the CDR3 DNA reads TGCAGCGTATCGACTAGCGGGGTGTCCTACGAGCAGTACTTC. It encodes CSVSTSGVSYEQYF. V usage is TRBV29-1 and J usage is TRBJ2-7; 11 bases line up with TRBD2. The germline V gene has CDR1 SQVTM and CDR2 ANQGSEA. The CDR3 loop spans 14 amino acids. V gave up 6 bases and J gave up 1 base; unmatched junction bases: 5.